This passage covers 9 T cell receptor beta chains from one sample sequenced in a study of blood T cells in healthy people across ages. A second about 7 to 12 cycle PCR used barcoded and J-beta primers. TCRdb re-called the 5' RACE reads through MiXCR, storing one row per CDR3 protein. The table shows about 800,000 distinct CDR3 sequences, with approximately 25% occurring only once. In addition, the sample was reused for a study of T cells of mothers and their children.

Sequenced: blood. The receptors come from a boy between 5 and 17 years old in good health.

This clonotype showed up just a few times. V and J are TRBV7-2 and TRBJ2-5; 13 bases match TRBD2. The J call may be incorrect, as the DNA end agrees better with TRBJ2-1. Germline V gene lookup returns CDR1 SGHTA and CDR2 FQGNSA. This CDR3 contains 15 residues. Here the CDR3 reads CASSQTSGRASPQFF. The CDR3 coding sequence is TGTGCCAGCAGCCAAACTAGCGGGAGGGCCAGCCCGCAGTTCTTC.

This clonotype was detected only a few times. This chain links TRBV7-2 with TRBJ2-2; 7 positions agree with TRBD1. This CDR3 region has 16 residues. V shed 0 bases and J 5 bases; nucleotides not matched to a gene: 6. CDR1 and CDR2 (germline): SGHTA, FQGNSA. The CDR3 DNA reads TGTGCCAGCAGCTTAGCCGGGACAGAGAAGACCGGGGAGCTGTTTTTT. Translated, it gives CASSLAGTEKTGELFF.

In its sample, this clonotype was seen a few times. This rearrangement joins TRBV5-1 to TRBJ2-7; 12 nucleotides match TRBD1. The CDR3 has 17 residues. V was clipped by 4 bases and J by 0 bases; unmatched bases: 8. Germline-derived CDR1 and CDR2 are SGHRS and YFSETQ. The CDR3 sequence: CASSEGQGAGSSYEQYF. The CDR3 nucleotides read TGCGCCAGCAGCGAGGGACAGGGGGCCGGGAGCTCCTACGAGCAGTACTTC.

There are many counts of this clonotype. The rearrangement joins TRBV7-9 to TRBJ2-5; D might be TRBD1 or TRBD2, each matching 6 bases. The V gene lost 3 bases and the J gene lost 3 bases, with 17 bases spanning the gap. CDR1 is SEHNR, CDR2 FQNEAQ, per germline (reference sequence). The CDR3 is 16 amino acids. CDR3 amino acids: CASSFIPGRGEETQYF. DNA of the CDR3: TGTGCCAGCAGCTTTATCCCCGGAAGGGGGGAAGAGACCCAGTACTTC.

This clonotype was observed a few times. The rearrangement joins TRBV9 to TRBJ1-1; 9 nucleotides align to TRBD1. Trimming at V came to 0 bases and at J to 4 bases, leaving 4 bases not matched to a gene. The germline V gene encodes CDR1 SGDLS and CDR2 YYNGEE. This CDR3 is built from 15 residues. The CDR3 protein is CASSVAPTGGTEAFF. CDR3 DNA sequence: TGTGCCAGCAGCGTAGCACCGACAGGGGGCACTGAAGCTTTCTTT.

This clonotype has just a few counts. The chain carries TRBV7-9 and TRBJ2-1; 8 positions agree with TRBD1. V dropped 5 bases and J dropped 7; count of bases not matched to a gene: 7. CDR1 is SEHNR, CDR2 FQNEAQ, per germline (reference sequence). The CDR3 consists of 14 residues. This CDR3 reads CASSPLWTGNEQFF. For the CDR3, the DNA is TGTGCCAGCAGCCCCCTATGGACAGGGAATGAGCAGTTCTTC.

This clonotype was detected a few times. The rearrangement joins TRBV5-1 to TRBJ2-1, with D tentatively TRBD1 (5 bases). Trimming left V 4 bases short and J 5 bases short, with 7 bases between. Germline assignment: CDR1 SGHRS and CDR2 YFSETQ. CDR3 length: 12 residues. CDR3: CASSRGHNEQFF. In nucleotides, the CDR3 is TGCGCCAGCAGCAGGGGTCACAATGAGCAGTTCTTC.

The sample holds a few counts of this clonotype. The genes are TRBV20-1 and TRBJ1-4; the D is unclear. CDR3 size: 12 residues. Trimming stripped 1 base from V and 6 bases from J, with 6 bases between. The germline CDR1 and CDR2 sequences are DFQATT and SNEGSKA (reference sequence). The CDR3 DNA reads TGCAGTGCTAGAGCGGGAGATGAAAAACTGTTTTTT. This gives the protein CSARAGDEKLFF.

This chain connects TRBV2 to TRBJ2-5, with D perhaps given as TRBD1 or TRBD2 (6 bases each). Deletions cut 3 bases from V and 0 bases from J, with 14 bases between. The CDR3 is 16 amino acids. Germline V gene data show CDR1 as SNHLY and CDR2 as FYNNEI. CDR3 nucleotides: TGTGCCAGCAGTGAGACAGGAGGGCCTTACCAAGAGACCCAGTACTTC. It codes for CASSETGGPYQETQYF.